This TCR beta chain emerged from a study of naive and memory T cell subsets. Ligated cDNA underwent four rounds of PCR with nested alpha and beta constant region primers and SP2. TCRdb re-called the 5' RACE reads with MiXCR, one entry per CDR3 protein. There are about 59,000 distinct CDR3 sequences in the sample; 6% to 8.5% occur only once, and roughly 21% lies in the top ten. TCR cDNA received a 3' ligated oligonucleotide that carried a UMI. Whole-blood samples were more than 2 ml of peripheral blood from healthy adult volunteers. This clonotype was obtained from a female donor in good health.

The CDR3 sequence: CASSVVLNTEAFF. In DNA, the CDR3 is TGTGCCAGCAGCGTAGTTTTGAACACTGAAGCTTTCTTT. The chain combines TRBV9 with TRBJ1-1; D gene ambiguous. There are 13 residues in the CDR3. Germline CDR1 SGDLS, CDR2 YYNGEE. Trimming stripped 0 bases from V and 0 bases from J, with 3 bases between.